This T cell receptor (beta chain) was observed in a study of shared clonotypes between healthy human individuals. Sequencing used immunoSEQ multiplex PCR; TCRdb keeps in-frame clones, though not all of them. Among 400,000 to 500,000 clones, approximately 80% were seen once, and the ten largest hold 10% to 15%. Trimming removed 5 bases at V and 12 bases at J, with 29 bases between. Germline V gene lookup returns CDR1 MNHEY and CDR2 SMNVEV (reference sequence). CDR3 size: 17 residues. When samples were unsorted, about 90 million PBMCs were used for genomic DNA. This rearrangement joins TRBV27 to TRBJ2-1; D might be TRBD2 (6 bases). The source is a woman between 40 and 55 years old in good health. Some clones in this sample may be carry-over from other donors' samples. The sample taken for sequencing was PBMCs. The CDR3 protein is CASSHGQVGRHKPGQFF. In nucleotides, the CDR3 is TGTGCCAGCAGTCATGGCCAGGTGGGGAGGCACAAGCCCGGGCAGTTCTTC.